This T cell receptor beta chain came from a study of regulatory T cells in long-lasting Graves disease. Sample time point: persistent/refractory GD, antithyroid drugs over 5 years with positive TRAb. The TCR library was made from RNA that had been extracted from PBMCs in TRIzol. V shed 1 base, J shed 5 bases, and the junction held 4 bases outside the gene matches. Looked up from germline, CDR1 is SGHNT and CDR2 is YENEEA. The CDR3 runs to 16 residues. The authors built TCR beta libraries using iRepertoire HTBI primers and Arm-PCR of CDR3 regions. Each CDR3 protein gets one entry after TCRdb re-called the multiplex PCR reads with MiXCR. The table records roughly 700,000 distinct CDR3 sequences, around 32% of them present only once.

This chain links TRBV11-3 with TRBJ2-1, with TRBD2 identical over 11 bases. The receptor's source is a female donor with Graves disease. The specimen comprised peripheral blood mononuclear cells (PBMCs), sampled when the disease was refractory, from a patient treated with antithyroid drugs. In DNA, the CDR3 is TGTGCCAGCAGCTTAGGTAGCGGGAGGGGAGACAATGAGCAGTTCTTC. This gives the protein CASSLGSGRGDNEQFF.